This T cell receptor (beta chain) was captured in a study of T cells in Graves' hyperthyroidism and ophthalmopathy. Study observations and caveats: Separation of ophthalmopathy from stable hyperthyroidism was achieved by a 13 V-J model.

The table lists this clonotype with many counts. Its antigen is as yet unknown. There were TCR beta CDR3 regions amplified from RNA transcripts. First-round RT-PCR with HTBI primers amplified the TCR CDR3 region. TCRdb ran MiXCR on the multiplex PCR reads and lists one entry per CDR3 protein. The sample has fewer than 750,000 distinct CDR3 sequences; over 12% are singletons. Germline CDR1 and CDR2: LNHNV and YYDKDF (reference sequence). The CDR3 is made up of 15 amino acids. Trimming cost V 5 bases and J 5 bases; bases outside gene matches: 9. Each 10 ml fresh peripheral blood draw supplied the PBMCs. This chain links TRBV15 with TRBJ1-2, with TRBD1 matching over 9 bases. The sample taken for sequencing was blood. The clonotype comes from a woman aged 40 to 55 with Graves' ophthalmopathy. The CDR3 coding sequence is TGTGCCACCAGCTTACCCCCGGGACAGGGATATGGCTACACCTTC. Its translation is CATSLPPGQGYGYTF.